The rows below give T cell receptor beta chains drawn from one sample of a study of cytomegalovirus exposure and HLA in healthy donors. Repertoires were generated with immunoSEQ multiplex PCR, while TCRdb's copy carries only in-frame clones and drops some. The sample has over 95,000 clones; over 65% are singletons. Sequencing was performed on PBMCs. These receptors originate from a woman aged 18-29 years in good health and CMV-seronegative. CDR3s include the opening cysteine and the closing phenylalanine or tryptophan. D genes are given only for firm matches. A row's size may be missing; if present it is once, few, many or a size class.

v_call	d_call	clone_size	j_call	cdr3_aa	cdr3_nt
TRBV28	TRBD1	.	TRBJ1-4	CASSLTGTGGSREKLFF	TGTGCCAGCAGTTTAACCGGGACAGGGGGCTCGCGTGAAAAACTGTTTTTT
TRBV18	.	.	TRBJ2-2	CASSPAATNTGELFF	TGTGCCAGCTCACCAGCGGCTACGAACACCGGGGAGCTGTTTTTT
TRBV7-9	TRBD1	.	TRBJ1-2	CATRQGSRRDYGYTF	TGTGCCACCCGACAGGGGAGTAGGCGGGACTATGGCTACACCTTC
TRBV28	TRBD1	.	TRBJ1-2	CASSSYRGDYGYTF	TGTGCCAGCAGTTCCTACAGGGGCGACTATGGCTACACCTTC
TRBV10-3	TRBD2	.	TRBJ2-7	CAISEGLAGDNEQYF	TGTGCCATCAGTGAAGGACTAGCGGGAGATAACGAGCAGTACTTC
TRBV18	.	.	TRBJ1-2	CASSPVLNQGGYTF	TGTGCCAGCTCACCCGTCCTTAACCAGGGTGGCTACACCTTC
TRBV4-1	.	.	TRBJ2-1	CASSQGDSSSYNEQFF	TGCGCCAGCAGCCAAGGAGACTCAAGCTCCTACAATGAGCAGTTCTTC
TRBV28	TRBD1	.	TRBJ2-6	CASSLIQGAGANVLTF	TGTGCCAGCAGTTTAATCCAGGGGGCTGGGGCCAACGTCCTGACTTTC
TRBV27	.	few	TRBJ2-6	CASSWRNQISGANVLTF	TGTGCCAGCAGTTGGCGGAATCAAATTAGTGGGGCCAACGTCCTGACTTTC
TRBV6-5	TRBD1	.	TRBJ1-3	CASSSGGASGNTIYF	TGTGCCAGCAGTTCAGGGGGCGCCTCTGGAAACACCATATATTTT
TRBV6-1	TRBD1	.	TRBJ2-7	CATFRTGAAYEQYF	TGTGCCACCTTCCGGACAGGGGCGGCCTACGAGCAGTACTTC
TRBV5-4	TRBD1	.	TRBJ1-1	CASSLGGWAGGLEAFF	TGTGCCAGCAGCTTGGGGGGTTGGGCAGGGGGACTCGAAGCTTTCTTT
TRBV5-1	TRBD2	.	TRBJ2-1	CASSLDRLAGGGNEQFF	TGCGCCAGCAGCTTGGACCGGCTAGCGGGAGGAGGGAATGAGCAGTTCTTC
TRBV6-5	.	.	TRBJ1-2	CASSYVEVGRRGYTF	TGTGCCAGCAGTTACGTCGAAGTAGGGAGGCGCGGCTACACCTTC
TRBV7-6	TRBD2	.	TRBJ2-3	CASSPRDYTYHTDTQYF	TGTGCCAGCAGCCCGAGGGACTATACGTACCACACAGATACGCAGTATTTT
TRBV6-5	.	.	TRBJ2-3	CASSYAGRLTDTQYF	TGTGCCAGCAGTTACGCGGGCCGGCTGACAGATACGCAGTATTTT
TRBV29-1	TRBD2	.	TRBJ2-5	CSVTLAGEETQYF	TGCAGCGTTACTCTAGCGGGCGAAGAGACCCAGTACTTC
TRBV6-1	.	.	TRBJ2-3	CASSGSGRGTDTQYF	TGTGCCAGCAGTGGAAGCGGAAGGGGCACAGATACGCAGTATTTT
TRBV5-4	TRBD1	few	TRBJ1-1	CASSLGTGRNTEAFF	TGTGCCAGCAGCTTGGGGACAGGGAGGAACACTGAAGCTTTCTTT
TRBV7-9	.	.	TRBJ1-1	CASSSETSTEAFF	TGTGCCAGCAGCTCCGAGACAAGCACTGAAGCTTTCTTT
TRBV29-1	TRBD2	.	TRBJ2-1	CSGGVLAGHNEQFF	TGCAGCGGGGGGGTATTAGCGGGACACAATGAGCAGTTCTTC
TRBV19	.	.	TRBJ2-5	CASAGRIQETQYF	TGTGCCAGTGCCGGGAGAATACAAGAGACCCAGTACTTC